These T cell receptor beta chains were read from a single sample in a study of lung T cells in sarcoidosis with Löfgren's syndrome. TCRdb called the reads again in MiXCR, with one record for every CDR3 protein. The data show 2,500 to 3,500 distinct CDR3 sequences, 25% to 35% seen once. The sequenced sample consisted of CD4+ T cells from bronchoalveolar lavage. Receptor source: a human donor with sarcoidosis (Löfgren's syndrome or another form), or a control subject (not recorded which). Each CDR3 is given with its conserved first and last residue. D genes are given only for firm matches. The listing skips clone size in some rows; elsewhere it reads once, few, many or a size class.

CDR3 length	J gene	clone size	V gene	D gene	CDR3 protein	CDR3 DNA
13	TRBJ2-5	medium-sized	TRBV10-2	.	CASSFGTFETQYF	TGCGCCAGCAGTTTTGGGACGTTTGAGACCCAGTACTTC
15	TRBJ2-7	.	TRBV9	TRBD1	CASSSSLGTAYEQYF	TGTGCCAGCAGCTCCTCACTCGGGACAGCCTACGAGCAGTACTTC
18	TRBJ1-1	medium-sized	TRBV4-1	TRBD1	CASSQDGQGPTRDTEAFF	TGCGCCAGCAGCCAGGACGGACAGGGGCCGACGCGGGACACTGAAGCTTTCTTT
14	TRBJ1-1	.	TRBV5-4	TRBD1	CASSLGQGSTEAFF	TGTGCCAGCAGCTTGGGACAGGGCAGCACTGAAGCTTTCTTT
19	TRBJ1-1	.	TRBV27	.	CASSFRPTGTTKANTEAFF	TGTGCCAGCAGTTTCCGACCTACAGGGACGACAAAAGCGAACACTGAAGCTTTCTTT
14	TRBJ2-3	many	TRBV3-1	TRBD1	CASSAQGAGDTQYF	TGTGCCAGCAGCGCTCAGGGGGCGGGAGATACGCAGTATTTT
15	TRBJ1-2	medium-sized	TRBV7-9	TRBD1	CASSSDRGANYGYTF	TGTGCCAGCAGCTCGGACAGGGGAGCTAACTATGGCTACACCTTC
14	TRBJ1-5	medium-sized	TRBV12-3/TRBV12-4	.	CASSLGGSNQPQHF	TGTGCCAGCAGTTTGGGAGGGAGCAATCAGCCCCAGCATTTT
14	TRBJ1-1	medium-sized	TRBV6-6	.	CASSYDPGGTEAFF	TGTGCCAGCAGTTACGACCCCGGTGGCACTGAAGCTTTCTTT
13	TRBJ1-6	many	TRBV2	.	CASQRDGASPLHF	TGTGCCAGCCAGCGCGACGGAGCTTCACCCCTCCACTTT
14	TRBJ1-5	.	TRBV11-2	.	CAIPGGDSNQPQHF	TGTGCCATCCCCGGGGGTGATAGCAATCAGCCCCAGCATTTT
14	TRBJ2-7	medium-sized	TRBV20-1	TRBD1	CSARPGQGTYEQYF	TGCAGTGCTAGGCCGGGACAGGGAACTTACGAGCAGTACTTC
13	TRBJ2-3	medium-sized	TRBV2	TRBD1	CASSGQGRDTQYF	TGTGCCAGCAGTGGACAGGGTCGAGATACGCAGTATTTT
12	TRBJ2-2	.	TRBV30	.	CAWSVLMGELFF	TGTGCCTGGAGTGTACTTATGGGGGAGCTGTTTTTT
13	TRBJ1-3	medium-sized	TRBV5-4	.	CASSLDRGNTIYF	TGTGCCAGCAGCTTGGACAGGGGAAACACCATATATTTT
14	TRBJ1-1	medium-sized	TRBV19	.	CASRGLSLNTEAFF	TGTGCCAGTAGAGGTCTCAGCTTGAACACTGAAGCTTTCTTT
13	TRBJ1-2	medium-sized	TRBV20-1	.	CSARGQTGDGYTF	TGCAGTGCTAGGGGCCAGACCGGAGATGGCTACACCTTC
13	TRBJ2-5	many	TRBV18	.	CASSQGLQETQYF	TGTGCCAGCTCACAGGGACTGCAGGAGACCCAGTACTTC
15	TRBJ1-6	large	TRBV15	.	CATSRESPYNSPLHF	TGTGCCACCAGCAGAGAATCTCCCTATAATTCACCCCTCCACTTT
14	TRBJ1-4	large	TRBV20-1	.	CSARSATDNEKLFF	TGCAGTGCTAGATCAGCGACTGATAATGAAAAACTGTTTTTT
14	TRBJ2-5	medium-sized	TRBV28	.	CASGKWTGAETQYF	TGTGCCAGCGGGAAATGGACGGGAGCAGAGACCCAGTACTTC
15	TRBJ2-1	medium-sized	TRBV15	.	CATSRTRELVNEQFF	TGTGCCACCAGCAGGACCAGGGAGCTCGTCAATGAGCAGTTCTTC
12	TRBJ2-3	medium-sized	TRBV2	.	CASSGVWSTQYF	TGTGCCAGCAGTGGAGTGTGGAGTACGCAGTATTTT
14	TRBJ1-5	once	TRBV20-1	.	CSTKSGTLDRPQHF	TGCAGTACTAAATCCGGGACCCTAGATCGGCCCCAGCATTTT
14	TRBJ1-5	medium-sized	TRBV12-3/TRBV12-4	TRBD1	CASSKQGGKQPQHF	TGTGCCAGCAGCAAACAGGGGGGTAAACAGCCCCAGCATTTT
13	TRBJ1-5	many	TRBV30	.	CAWSVGQDQPQHF	TGTGCCTGGAGTGTAGGGCAGGATCAGCCCCAGCATTTT
15	TRBJ2-5	few	TRBV9	.	CASSTQVGSGETQYF	TGTGCCAGCAGCACCCAGGTGGGCAGCGGGGAGACCCAGTACTTC